Following are 14 T cell receptor beta chains from one sample sequenced in a study of beta chain features in type 1 diabetes (dated by TCRdb to the late 2010s). Broader findings and caveats from the paper: A moderate but significant shortening of TCRB CDR3 length was observed in type 1 diabetes patients in all four CD4+ subsets.

The antigens for these receptors are not known. Library preparation was by the immunoSEQ multiplex PCR assay. The entire amount of isolated RNA was reverse transcribed using the High Capacity cDNA Reverse Transcription Kit, so the sequenced TCRB transcripts were expressed ones. TCRdb provides this immuneACCESS table in a form limited to in-frame rearrangements. Some clones are lacking; in checked studies, under half of them reflect an unresolved V gene, and why the rest are absent is not known. This sample gives 300,000 to 450,000 clones in total; 8.5% to 10% of them show up just once. The top ten constitute about 0.6% of the sample. The sequencing sample was made of central memory CD4+ T cells from blood. The receptors stem from a man under 40 with type 1 diabetes.

This clone has only a few counts. CDR3 bases: TGTGCCAGCTCACCACGGGACGCATACTCTGGAAACACCATATATTTT. This translates into CASSPRDAYSGNTIYF. The V and J genes are TRBV18 and TRBJ1-3; TRBD1 might be the D (5 bases). The germline V gene encodes CDR1 KGHSH and CDR2 LQKENI. The ends were cut back, 1 base at V and 0 bases at J, with 10 bases in the middle. CDR3 size: 16 residues.

This clone was seen more than once but under ten times. The genes are TRBV27 and TRBJ1-1; no clear D gene. The CDR3 sequence is 12 residues long. Per the germline V gene, CDR1 is MNHEY and CDR2 is SMNVEV (reference sequence). Trimming cost V 8 bases and J 1 base, with 8 bases left between them. This CDR3 reads CASAERNTEAFF. CDR3 coding DNA: TGTGCCAGCGCCGAAAGGAACACTGAAGCTTTCTTT.

This chain links TRBV5-1 with TRBJ2-1; 7 bases are a match to TRBD1. This CDR3 is built from 15 residues. CDR1 SGHRS and CDR2 YFSETQ come from the germline V gene. The J segment lost 5 bases and the V segment lost 0 bases, leaving 5 bases of the junction unmatched. The CDR3 DNA reads TGCGCCAGCAGCTTGGGGGGGACAGAGGACAATGAGCAGTTCTTC. This sequence encodes CASSLGGTEDNEQFF.

This clone was recorded at least ten times. J is TRBJ2-1 and V is TRBV28, with a tentative D call TRBD1 (5 bases). The length of the CDR3 is 13 residues. V lost 8 bases and J lost 6, with 14 bases in between. Germline-derived CDR1 and CDR2 are MDHEN and SYDVKM. The CDR3 nucleotides read TGTGCCAGCCGGCAGGGAAGTATCAATGAGCAGTTCTTC. Translating gives CASRQGSINEQFF. The full variable domain, its missing parts supplied by reference TRBV28 and TRBJ2-1, is DVKVTQSSRYLVKRTGEKVFLECVQDMDHENMFWYRQDPGLGLRLIYFSYDVKMKEKGDIPEGYSVSREKKERFSLILESASTNQTSMYLCASRQGSINEQFFGPGTRLTVL.

In its sample, this clone was seen a few times. CDR3 nucleotides: TGTGCCAGCAGCTTAGCGGCCAACTCCTACGAGCAGTACTTC. It yields the protein CASSLAANSYEQYF. This rearrangement joins TRBV11-2 to TRBJ2-7; D call uncertain. The CDR3 totals 14 residues. Germline CDR1 is SGHAT and CDR2 is FQNNGV. The V end was cut by 1 base, the J end by 0 bases, with 7 bases between.

In DNA form, the CDR3 reads TGTGCCAGCATCGCCCTGGGACAGCCCATGAACACTGAAGCTTTCTTT. Translation gives CASIALGQPMNTEAFF. This sequence joins TRBV27 and TRBJ1-1; TRBD1 matches at 7 bases. J lost 0 bases, V lost 7 bases, and 11 bases had no gene match. The CDR3 is made up of 16 amino acids. Germline V gene sequence: CDR1 MNHEY, CDR2 SMNVEV (reference sequence).

In its sample, this clone was seen many times. The chain recombines TRBV11-2 with TRBJ2-1, with TRBD2 matching over 12 bases. Trimming removed 6 bases from V and 5 bases from J; junction bases left unmatched: 8. Germline CDR1 is SGHAT and CDR2 is FQNNGV. This CDR3 is built from 16 residues. The CDR3 here is CASSPRRLAGDNEQFF. CDR3 nucleotides: TGTGCCAGCAGTCCACGTAGACTAGCGGGAGACAATGAGCAGTTCTTC.

The chain recombines TRBV10-3 with TRBJ2-7; no clear D gene. Germline V lookup: CDR1 ENHRY, CDR2 SYGVKD. Trimming stripped 8 bases from V and 6 bases from J, with 20 bases between. The CDR3 is 14 amino acids. CDR3 sequence reads: CAIRNEAVPGEQYF. The DNA of the CDR3 is TGTGCCATCCGGAACGAGGCAGTTCCCGGCGAGCAGTACTTC.

The CDR3 region has the DNA TGTGCCAGCAGCCAAGTAGTAGATACGCAGTATTTT. It translates to CASSQVVDTQYF. V is TRBV14 and J is TRBJ2-3; D remains ambiguous. Trimming left V 1 base short and J 5 bases short, with 4 bases between. The CDR3 is 12 amino acids. Germline V gives CDR1 SGHDN, CDR2 FVKESK.

The chain is built from TRBV4-3 and TRBJ2-2; D gene unclear. The V gene's germline CDR1 is LGHNA and CDR2 YSLEER. The CDR3 totals 14 residues. Trimming removed 0 bases from V and 4 bases from J, with 6 bases in between. CDR3 DNA: TGCGCCAGCAGCCAAGAAAGGGTCACCGGGGAGCTGTTTTTT. This sequence encodes CASSQERVTGELFF.

The V gene is TRBV27, the J gene TRBJ1-1; no firm D call. Trimming pared 5 bases from V and 5 bases from J, leaving 9 bases between. Germline assignment: CDR1 MNHEY and CDR2 SMNVEV (reference sequence). This CDR3 region has 12 residues. For the CDR3, the DNA is TGTGCCAGCAGTCTAAGGATGACTGAAGCTTTCTTT. As protein: CASSLRMTEAFF.

The chain joins TRBV27 to TRBJ1-6; D ambiguous. V gave up 4 bases and J gave up 9 bases, with 16 bases separating them. Germline loops: CDR1 MNHEY, CDR2 SMNVEV (reference sequence). CDR3 length equals 15 residues. The CDR3 loop reads CASSWEWSIGSPLHF. The DNA for the CDR3 is TGTGCCAGCAGTTGGGAGTGGAGTATAGGTTCACCCCTCCACTTT.

This clone has ten or more counts. The rearrangement uses TRBV9 and TRBJ2-1, with D unresolved. CDR1 SGDLS and CDR2 YYNGEE come from the germline V gene. The CDR3 runs 15 residues. The V end lost 0 bases, the J end lost 1 base, and 8 bases lay between the germline ends. For the CDR3, the DNA is TGTGCCAGCAGCGTAGGTACTAATTCCTACAATGAGCAGTTCTTC. Amino acids: CASSVGTNSYNEQFF. Supplemented by reference TRBV9 and TRBJ2-1, the full variable domain reads DSGVTQTPKHLITATGQRVTLRCSPRSGDLSVYWYQQSLDQGLQFLIQYYNGEERAKGNILERFSAQQFPDLHSELNLSSLELGDSALYFCASSVGTNSYNEQFFGPGTRLTVL.

The table lists this clone with a few counts. The genes are TRBV30 and TRBJ1-5; 7 nucleotides align to TRBD1. Germline V CDR1 and CDR2: GTSNPN, SVGIG (reference sequence). CDR3 length equals 14 residues. V lost 7 bases, J lost 3 bases, and 9 bases stayed unmatched. The CDR3 DNA follows: TGTGCCTCTTCCGGGACAGCCTTCAATCAGCCCCAGCATTTT. Translation: CASSGTAFNQPQHF.